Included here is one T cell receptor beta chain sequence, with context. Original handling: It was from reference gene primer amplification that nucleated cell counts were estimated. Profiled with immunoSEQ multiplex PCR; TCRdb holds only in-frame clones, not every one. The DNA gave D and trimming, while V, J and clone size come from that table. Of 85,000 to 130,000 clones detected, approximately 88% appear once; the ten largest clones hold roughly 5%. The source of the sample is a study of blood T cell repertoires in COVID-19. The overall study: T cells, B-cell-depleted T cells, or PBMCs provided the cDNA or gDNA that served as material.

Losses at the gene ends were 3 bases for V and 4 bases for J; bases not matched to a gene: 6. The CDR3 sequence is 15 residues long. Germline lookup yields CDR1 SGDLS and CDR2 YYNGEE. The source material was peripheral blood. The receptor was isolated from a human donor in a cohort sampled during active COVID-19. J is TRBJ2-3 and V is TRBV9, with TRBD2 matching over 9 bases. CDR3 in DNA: TGTGCCAGCAGCGGCGGGGGGGGCCTCGCAGATACGCAGTATTTT. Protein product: CASSGGGGLADTQYF.